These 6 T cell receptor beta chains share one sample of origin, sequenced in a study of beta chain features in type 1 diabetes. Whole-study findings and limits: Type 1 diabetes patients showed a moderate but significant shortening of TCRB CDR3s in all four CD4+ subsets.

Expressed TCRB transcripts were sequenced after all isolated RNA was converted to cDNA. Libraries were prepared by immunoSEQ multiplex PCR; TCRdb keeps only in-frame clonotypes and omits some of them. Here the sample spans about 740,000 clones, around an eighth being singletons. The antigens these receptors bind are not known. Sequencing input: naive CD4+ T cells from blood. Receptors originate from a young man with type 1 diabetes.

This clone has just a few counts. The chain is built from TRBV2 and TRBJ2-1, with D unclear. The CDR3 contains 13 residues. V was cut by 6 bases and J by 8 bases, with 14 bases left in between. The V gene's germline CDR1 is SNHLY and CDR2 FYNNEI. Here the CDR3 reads CASRSPIRDEQFF. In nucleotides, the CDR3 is TGTGCCAGCAGGTCGCCAATTAGGGATGAGCAGTTCTTC.

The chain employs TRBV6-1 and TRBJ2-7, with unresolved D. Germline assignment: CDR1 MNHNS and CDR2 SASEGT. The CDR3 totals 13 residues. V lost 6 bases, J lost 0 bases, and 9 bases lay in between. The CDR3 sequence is CASSRHASYEQYF. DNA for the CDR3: TGTGCCAGCAGCCGGCACGCCTCCTACGAGCAGTACTTC.

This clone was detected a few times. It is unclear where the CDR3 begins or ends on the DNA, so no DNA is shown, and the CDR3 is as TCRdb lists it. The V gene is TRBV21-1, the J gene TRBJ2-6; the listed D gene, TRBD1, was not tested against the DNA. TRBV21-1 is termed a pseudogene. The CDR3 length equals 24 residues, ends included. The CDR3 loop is CASSKEKTGGTAVPWASGANVLTF.

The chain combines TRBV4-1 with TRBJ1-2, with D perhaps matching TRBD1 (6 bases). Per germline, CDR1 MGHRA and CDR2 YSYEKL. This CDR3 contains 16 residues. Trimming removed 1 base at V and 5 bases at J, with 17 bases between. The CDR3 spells CASSQAGGGARYGYTF. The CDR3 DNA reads TGCGCCAGCAGCCAAGCGGGGGGGGGCGCGAGATATGGCTACACCTTC.

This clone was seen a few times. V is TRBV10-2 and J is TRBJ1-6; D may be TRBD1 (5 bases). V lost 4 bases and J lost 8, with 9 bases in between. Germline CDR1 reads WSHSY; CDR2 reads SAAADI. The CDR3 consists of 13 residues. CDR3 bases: TGCGCCAGCAGTGGCCAGGGAGATTCACCCCTCCACTTT. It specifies CASSGQGDSPLHF.

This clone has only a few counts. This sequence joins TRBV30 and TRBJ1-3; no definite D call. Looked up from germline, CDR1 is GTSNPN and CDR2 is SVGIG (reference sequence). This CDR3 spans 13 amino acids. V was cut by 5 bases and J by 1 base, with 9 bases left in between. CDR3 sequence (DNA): TGTGCCTGGGCGCGGTCTTCTGGAAACACCATATATTTT. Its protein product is CAWARSSGNTIYF.